This T cell receptor beta chain was observed in a study of blood T cell repertoires in COVID-19. For the study at large: COVID-19 samples, acute and convalescent, were from the United States, Italy and Spain. From T cells, B-cell-depleted T cells, or PBMCs came the material, which was cDNA or gDNA.

The V gene lost 0 bases and the J gene lost 4 bases, with 6 bases spanning the gap. Germline V gene data show CDR1 as LGHNT and CDR2 as FRNRAP. The CDR3 totals 14 residues. As originally analysed: Estimation of nucleated cell counts relied on the amplification of reference gene primers. This table comes from immunoSEQ multiplex PCR, and its TCRdb copy is limited to in-frame clones, with some not included. V and J calls and clone size are those listed in that table; D and trimming were worked out from the DNA. There are around 200,000 clones in the sample; roughly 90% occur only once, and 2.6% lies in the top ten. Recovery among Cohort 3 donors was established by two negative PCRs, clearance, or symptom resolution.

The chain recombines TRBV12-5 with TRBJ2-2; no clear D gene. Sequenced sample: PBMCs or T cells enriched from blood (not recorded which). The sequence was collected from a woman aged 30 to 39 who had recovered from COVID-19. CDR3 amino acids: CASGLVQSTGELFF. The CDR3 DNA sequence: TGTGCTAGTGGTTTGGTTCAGTCCACCGGGGAGCTGTTTTTT.